The rows below give T cell receptor beta chains drawn from one sample of a study of post-analysis software for immune sequencing data. Using its own MiXCR run on the PCR reads, TCRdb lists one record per CDR3 protein. This sample carries some 890,000 distinct CDR3 sequences, roughly 50% of them seen once, and the ten largest clones take over 4%. The sequenced sample consisted of blood. All receptors come from a girl aged 10 to 17 with multiple sclerosis. Both conserved end residues are part of each CDR3. Each record gives: V gene, D gene, J gene, clone size, CDR3 DNA, CDR3 protein. The D gene is left open where the match is weak. Size is stated for part of the rows, as once, few or many counts, or as a class when the clone is expanded.

V gene: TRBV27
D gene: -
J gene: TRBJ2-7
clone size: -
CDR3 DNA: TGTGCCAGCAGCCCTGGGGTTGGGGCCTACGAGCAGTACTTC
CDR3 protein: CASSPGVGAYEQYF

V gene: TRBV6-5
D gene: TRBD2
J gene: TRBJ2-1
clone size: -
CDR3 DNA: TGTGCCAGCAGTTACTCGGCGACTAGCGGGATTAGGTCCTACAATGAGCAGTTCTTC
CDR3 protein: CASSYSATSGIRSYNEQFF

V gene: TRBV20-1
D gene: TRBD1
J gene: TRBJ2-7
clone size: -
CDR3 DNA: TGCAGTGCTAGACACAGGACAGGGCTCTACGAGCAGTACTTC
CDR3 protein: CSARHRTGLYEQYF

V gene: TRBV7-9
D gene: -
J gene: TRBJ2-3
clone size: -
CDR3 DNA: TGTGCCAGCAGCCCCTGGACCCTATCGAAGACAGATACGCAGTATTTT
CDR3 protein: CASSPWTLSKTDTQYF

V gene: TRBV5-1
D gene: -
J gene: TRBJ2-3
clone size: -
CDR3 DNA: TGCGCCAGCAGCTTGGCGGGACTCTCCGAGGTAGATACGCAGTATTTT
CDR3 protein: CASSLAGLSEVDTQYF

V gene: TRBV29-1
D gene: -
J gene: TRBJ2-1
clone size: few
CDR3 DNA: TGCAGCGTTGATCCTAGTGGGGCGCCCTACAATGAGCAGTTCTTC
CDR3 protein: CSVDPSGAPYNEQFF

V gene: TRBV5-1
D gene: -
J gene: TRBJ2-7
clone size: -
CDR3 DNA: TGCGCCAGCAGCAACCTAGCTTACGAGCAGTACTTC
CDR3 protein: CASSNLAYEQYF

V gene: TRBV5-1
D gene: TRBD2
J gene: TRBJ2-1
clone size: -
CDR3 DNA: TGCGCCAGCAGCTTTGGACTAGCGGGGCCCTGCAATGAGCAGTTCTTC
CDR3 protein: CASSFGLAGPCNEQFF

V gene: TRBV20-1
D gene: TRBD2
J gene: TRBJ2-7
clone size: -
CDR3 DNA: TGCAGTGCCCTCGTCTCTAGCGGGAGAGGCTACGAGCAGTACTTC
CDR3 protein: CSALVSSGRGYEQYF

V gene: TRBV7-8
D gene: -
J gene: TRBJ1-2
clone size: few
CDR3 DNA: TGTGCCAGCAGCTTAGTCCGGGCAGGAGCTCATAACTATGGCTACACCTTC
CDR3 protein: CASSLVRAGAHNYGYTF

V gene: TRBV9
D gene: -
J gene: TRBJ2-3
clone size: -
CDR3 DNA: TGTGCCAGCAGCCCCCGAGGACCGCCAGATACGCAGTATTTT
CDR3 protein: CASSPRGPPDTQYF

V gene: TRBV12-3/TRBV12-4
D gene: -
J gene: TRBJ1-1
clone size: -
CDR3 DNA: TGTGCCAGCACTATCACAGAAAACACTGAAGCTTTCTTT
CDR3 protein: CASTITENTEAFF

V gene: TRBV3-1
D gene: -
J gene: TRBJ2-1
clone size: -
CDR3 DNA: TGTGCCAGCAGCCAAGTCACAGACAATGAGCAGTTCTTC
CDR3 protein: CASSQVTDNEQFF

V gene: TRBV7-3
D gene: -
J gene: TRBJ2-7
clone size: -
CDR3 DNA: TGTGCCAGCAGCTTAACTATTGGACACGGGGTCGAGCAGTACTTC
CDR3 protein: CASSLTIGHGVEQYF

V gene: TRBV5-1
D gene: TRBD2
J gene: TRBJ2-1
clone size: -
CDR3 DNA: TGCGCCAGCAGCCGTACAGCGCAGCGGGGGTACTACAATGAGCAGTTCTTC
CDR3 protein: CASSRTAQRGYYNEQFF

V gene: TRBV20-1
D gene: TRBD2
J gene: TRBJ2-7
clone size: -
CDR3 DNA: TGCAGTGCTCGACTAGCGGGATCCTACAATGAGCAGTACTTC
CDR3 protein: CSARLAGSYNEQYF

V gene: TRBV6-5
D gene: TRBD1
J gene: TRBJ1-6
clone size: few
CDR3 DNA: TGTGCCAGCAGTTCGACAGGGTTTAATTCACCCCTCCACTTT
CDR3 protein: CASSSTGFNSPLHF

V gene: TRBV4-1
D gene: TRBD1
J gene: TRBJ2-7
clone size: few
CDR3 DNA: TGCGCCAGCAGCCGAATACCGGGACAGGGGGCCTCCTACGAGCAGTACTTC
CDR3 protein: CASSRIPGQGASYEQYF

V gene: TRBV7-9
D gene: TRBD2
J gene: TRBJ2-7
clone size: -
CDR3 DNA: TGTGCCAGCAGCTTAGGGGGACTAGCGGACTCCTACGAGCAGTACTTC
CDR3 protein: CASSLGGLADSYEQYF

V gene: TRBV24-1
D gene: TRBD2
J gene: TRBJ2-1
clone size: once
CDR3 DNA: TGTGCCACGGGACTAGCGGGGGTGAATGAGCAGTTCTTC
CDR3 protein: CATGLAGVNEQFF

V gene: TRBV20-1
D gene: TRBD1
J gene: TRBJ1-5
clone size: -
CDR3 DNA: TGCAGTGCTGGGGAGGGGGCGTGGGTAGGCAATCAGCCCCAGCATTTT
CDR3 protein: CSAGEGAWVGNQPQHF

V gene: TRBV5-6
D gene: -
J gene: TRBJ2-5
clone size: few
CDR3 DNA: TGTGCCAGCAGCTTGGGTGGCAGGGGAGAGACCCAGTACTTC
CDR3 protein: CASSLGGRGETQYF

V gene: TRBV29-1
D gene: -
J gene: TRBJ2-5
clone size: few
CDR3 DNA: TGCAGCGTCCCCCCCGGAGGGCTACCCGGGGAGACCCAGTACTTC
CDR3 protein: CSVPPGGLPGETQYF

V gene: TRBV29-1
D gene: -
J gene: TRBJ2-1
clone size: -
CDR3 DNA: TGCAGCGGAAAACAATCCTACAATGAGCAGTTCTTC
CDR3 protein: CSGKQSYNEQFF

V gene: TRBV7-9
D gene: -
J gene: TRBJ2-1
clone size: -
CDR3 DNA: TGTGCCAGCAGCCACGCCGTTCCGGGACCTGAGCAGTTCTTC
CDR3 protein: CASSHAVPGPEQFF

V gene: TRBV20-1
D gene: TRBD2
J gene: TRBJ2-5
clone size: -
CDR3 DNA: TGCAGTGCTAGAGGGAGGGTTAAGAGCGGGAAAGAGACCCAGTACTTC
CDR3 protein: CSARGRVKSGKETQYF

V gene: TRBV5-1
D gene: -
J gene: TRBJ2-3
clone size: -
CDR3 DNA: TGCGCCAGCAGCGCAGGTGGTAGTAGCGATACGCAGTATTTT
CDR3 protein: CASSAGGSSDTQYF

V gene: TRBV27
D gene: -
J gene: TRBJ2-1
clone size: -
CDR3 DNA: TGTGCCAGCAGTTTCAGACCCGGGGAACTCAATGAGCAGTTCTTC
CDR3 protein: CASSFRPGELNEQFF

V gene: TRBV5-1
D gene: -
J gene: TRBJ2-1
clone size: -
CDR3 DNA: TGCGCCAGCAGCCTCGGGACTCCCGGGGGTGAGCAGTTCTTC
CDR3 protein: CASSLGTPGGEQFF

V gene: TRBV2
D gene: -
J gene: TRBJ1-2
clone size: -
CDR3 DNA: TGTGCCAGCAGTGAGGTATCGGGGGCGCAGGGCTACACCTTC
CDR3 protein: CASSEVSGAQGYTF

V gene: TRBV7-6
D gene: -
J gene: TRBJ2-5
clone size: -
CDR3 DNA: TGTGCCAGCAGCTTAGCGCGTCTAGCTCACGAGACCCAGTACTTC
CDR3 protein: CASSLARLAHETQYF